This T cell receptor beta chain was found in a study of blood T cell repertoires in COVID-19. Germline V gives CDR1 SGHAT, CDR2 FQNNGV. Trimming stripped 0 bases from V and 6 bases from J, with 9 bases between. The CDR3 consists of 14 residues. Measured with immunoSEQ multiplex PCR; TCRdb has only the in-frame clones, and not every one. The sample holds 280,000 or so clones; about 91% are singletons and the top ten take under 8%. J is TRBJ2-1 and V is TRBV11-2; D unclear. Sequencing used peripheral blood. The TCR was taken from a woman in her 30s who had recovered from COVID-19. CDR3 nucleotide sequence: TGTGCCAGCAGCTTAGATGGGCCACGCAATGAGCAGTTCTTC. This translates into CASSLDGPRNEQFF.